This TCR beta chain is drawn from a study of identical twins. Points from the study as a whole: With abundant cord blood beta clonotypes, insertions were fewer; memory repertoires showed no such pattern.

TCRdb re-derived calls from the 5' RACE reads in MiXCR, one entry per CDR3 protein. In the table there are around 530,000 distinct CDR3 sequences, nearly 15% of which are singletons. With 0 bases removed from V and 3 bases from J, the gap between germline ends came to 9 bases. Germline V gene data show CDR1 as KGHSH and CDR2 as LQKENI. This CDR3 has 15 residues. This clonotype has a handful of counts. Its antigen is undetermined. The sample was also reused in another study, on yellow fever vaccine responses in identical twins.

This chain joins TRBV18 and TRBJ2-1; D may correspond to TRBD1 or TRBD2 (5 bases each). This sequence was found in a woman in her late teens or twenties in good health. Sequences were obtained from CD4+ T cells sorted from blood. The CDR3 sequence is CASSPPGDGYNEQFF. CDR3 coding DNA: TGTGCCAGCTCACCACCGGGGGACGGCTACAATGAGCAGTTCTTC.